A single sample gave rise to the 20 T cell receptor beta chains below, sequenced in a study of response to subunit inactivated influenza vaccine. MiXCR, run by TCRdb on the RT-PCR reads, gives a single entry per CDR3 protein. The data contain about half a million distinct CDR3 sequences, roughly 25% of them singletons. Material: CD4+ T cells sorted from PBMCs, obtained 4 to 6 days after vaccination. These receptors were obtained from a man aged 45-65 years who received an inactivated influenza vaccine.

The chain recombines TRBV2 with TRBJ2-3, with TRBD2 matching over 11 bases. This CDR3 is 19 amino acids long. Germline V gene data show CDR1 as SNHLY and CDR2 as FYNNEI. Trimming cost V 3 bases and J 5 bases; bases outside gene matches: 16. The CDR3 region has the DNA TGTGCCAGCAGTGACCCGGGACTAGCGGTTCTCCTACGACGAGATACGCAGTATTTT. Its protein is CASSDPGLAVLLRRDTQYF.

V usage is TRBV7-3 and J usage is TRBJ2-1; D tentatively fits TRBD1 or TRBD2 (5 bases each). From germline, CDR1 is SGHTA and CDR2 FQGTGA. V dropped 2 bases and J dropped 5 bases, with 13 bases sitting between them. The CDR3 contains 15 residues. CDR3 DNA: TGTGCCAGCAGCTTACAGGGACGACCGCACAATGAGCAGTTCTTC. Protein product: CASSLQGRPHNEQFF.

Ten or more counts support this clonotype. The gene calls are TRBV5-1 and TRBJ2-1, with D uncertain. The V gene's germline CDR1 is SGHRS and CDR2 YFSETQ. V lost 0 bases and J lost 0, with 7 bases in between. CDR3 size: 15 residues. The CDR3 here is CASSLAAVSYNEQFF. In DNA form, the CDR3 reads TGCGCCAGCAGCTTGGCGGCAGTCTCCTACAATGAGCAGTTCTTC.

There are a few counts of this clonotype. The genes are TRBV7-2 and TRBJ2-6; a weak D match, TRBD2 (5 bases). The germline CDR1 and CDR2 sequences are SGHTA and FQGNSA. The CDR3 sequence is 17 residues long. The V and J ends lost 2 bases and 0 bases respectively, with 11 bases between them. The DNA of the CDR3 is TGTGCCAGCAGCTTACGGAGGACCAGCTCTGGGGCCAACGTCCTGACTTTC. Its protein is CASSLRRTSSGANVLTF.

V gene TRBV15 combines with J gene TRBJ2-3; 9 bases match TRBD2. J lost 4 bases, V lost 0 bases, and 11 bases had no gene match. Per the germline V gene, CDR1 is LNHNV and CDR2 is YYDKDF (reference sequence). This CDR3 has 18 amino acids. The CDR3 coding sequence is TGTGCCACCAGCAGAGATCTAGGTCTAGCGGGGAACCCAGATACGCAGTATTTT. Amino acid sequence: CATSRDLGLAGNPDTQYF. The whole variable domain, filled in from reference TRBV15 and TRBJ2-3, reads DAMVIQNPRYQVTQFGKPVTLSCSQTLNHNVMYWYQQKSSQAPKLLFHYYDKDFNNEADTPDNFQSRRPNTSFCFLDIRSPGLGDTAMYLCATSRDLGLAGNPDTQYFGPGTRLTVL.

This rearrangement joins TRBV18 to TRBJ1-4; D is unclear. The germline V and J ends were trimmed by 4 bases and 8 bases, with 11 bases remaining between them. Germline lookup yields CDR1 KGHSH and CDR2 LQKENI. This CDR3 has 13 residues. CDR3: CASSRESGEKLFF. As DNA, the CDR3 is TGTGCCAGCTCACGAGAGTCTGGCGAAAAACTGTTTTTT.

As DNA, the CDR3 is TGTGCCAGCAGTTCTTACAGGGCCTTCATGAACACTGAAGCTTTCTTT. Residues: CASSSYRAFMNTEAFF. The chain joins TRBV28 to TRBJ1-1; maybe TRBD1 (6 bases). The CDR3 covers 16 residues. The V gene's germline CDR1 is MDHEN and CDR2 SYDVKM. The germline V and J ends were trimmed by 4 bases and 0 bases, with 15 bases remaining between them.

J is TRBJ2-2 and V is TRBV4-3, with D unresolved. Trimming left V 0 bases short and J 2 bases short, with 10 bases between. CDR1 and CDR2 from the germline V gene are LGHNA and YSLEER. The CDR3 has 16 residues. The CDR3 sequence is CASSQEAPLNTGELFF. The CDR3, as DNA: TGCGCCAGCAGCCAAGAAGCCCCTCTAAACACCGGGGAGCTGTTTTTT.

The V call is TRBV29-1, the J call TRBJ2-3; D gene unclear. Germline V gene lookup returns CDR1 SQVTM and CDR2 ANQGSEA. This CDR3 region has 11 residues. Trimming pared 6 bases from V and 5 bases from J, leaving 9 bases between. CDR3 DNA: TGCAGCGTGGCGACTGGAGATACGCAGTATTTT. This codes for CSVATGDTQYF.

The V call is TRBV4-3, the J call TRBJ2-5; a possible D gene is TRBD2 (6 bases). There are 15 residues in the CDR3. V was trimmed by 0 bases and J by 5 bases, leaving 13 bases between them. CDR1 LGHNA and CDR2 YSLEER come from the germline V gene. Here the CDR3 reads CASSQDLTRAETQYF. Written as DNA, the CDR3 is TGCGCCAGCAGCCAAGACTTGACTAGAGCGGAGACCCAGTACTTC.

This clonotype occurred a few times. The chain couples TRBV9 to TRBJ2-7; 12 bases are a match to TRBD2. This CDR3 contains 15 residues. Germline values: CDR1 SGDLS, CDR2 YYNGEE. J was trimmed by 5 bases and V by 4 bases; bases with no gene match: 7. The CDR3 reads CASSSGLAGTHEQYF. The CDR3 nucleotides are TGTGCCAGCAGCTCCGGACTAGCGGGGACTCACGAGCAGTACTTC.

This clonotype was found a few times. The V call is TRBV3-1, the J call TRBJ2-5; a possible D gene is TRBD2 (5 bases). Germline-derived CDR1 and CDR2 are LGHDT and YNNKEL (reference sequence). Trimming removed 3 bases at V and 4 bases at J, with 15 bases between. This CDR3 comprises 15 residues. This CDR3 reads CASSHDYTARETQYF. The CDR3 DNA is TGTGCCAGCAGCCACGACTATACAGCCCGAGAGACCCAGTACTTC.

This clonotype was seen more than once but under ten times. The V gene is TRBV12-3 or TRBV12-4, the J gene TRBJ2-1; TRBD2 agrees at 10 bases. After removal of 7 bases from V and 9 bases from J, the junction contained 6 bases not matched to a gene. The CDR3 sequence is 13 residues long. Here the CDR3 DNA reads TGTGCCAGCAATAAGCGGGGGGGCGGTGAGCAGTTCTTC. As protein: CASNKRGGGEQFF.

This clonotype was recorded at least ten times. This chain joins TRBV7-6 and TRBJ2-3; 10 bases map to TRBD2. CDR1 and CDR2 from the germline V gene are SGHVS and FNYEAQ. The CDR3 contains 17 residues. V gave up 4 bases and J gave up 1 base; unmatched junction bases: 8. CDR3 sequence reads: CASSSAGGITRTDTQYF. In DNA, the CDR3 is TGTGCCAGCAGCTCAGCGGGAGGGATCACTCGCACAGATACGCAGTATTTT. Supplemented by reference TRBV7-6 and TRBJ2-3, the full variable domain reads GAGVSQSPRYKVTKRGQDVALRCDPISGHVSLYWYRQALGQGPEFLTYFNYEAQQDKSGLPNDRFSAERPEGSISTLTIQRTEQRDSAMYRCASSSAGGITRTDTQYFGPGTRLTVL.

In its sample, this clonotype was seen a few times. V gene TRBV5-1 combines with J gene TRBJ2-5; 8 nucleotides agree with TRBD1. This CDR3 has 16 amino acids. With 4 bases clipped from V and 4 bases from J, the junction kept 12 bases outside the gene matches. Germline loops: CDR1 SGHRS, CDR2 YFSETQ. CDR3 amino acids: CASSQGPGTGIETQYF. CDR3 DNA: TGCGCCAGCAGCCAAGGTCCCGGGACAGGTATAGAGACCCAGTACTTC. Full variable domain (remainder filled in from reference TRBV5-1 and TRBJ2-5): KAGVTQTPRYLIKTRGQQVTLSCSPISGHRSVSWYQQTPGQGLQFLFEYFSETQRNKGNFPGRFSGRQFSNSRSEMNVSTLELGDSALYLCASSQGPGTGIETQYFGPGTRLLVL.

This clonotype was recorded many times. The chain employs TRBV20-1 and TRBJ1-2, with a tentative D call TRBD1 (5 bases). This CDR3 contains 15 residues. V was trimmed by 1 base and J by 2 bases, leaving 14 bases between them. CDR1 DFQATT and CDR2 SNEGSKA come from the germline V gene (reference sequence). The CDR3 spells CSARVGGEGNYGYTF. For the CDR3, the DNA is TGCAGTGCTAGAGTGGGGGGGGAGGGGAACTATGGCTACACCTTC.

This clonotype was counted between two and nine times. The gene calls are TRBV6-2 or TRBV6-3 and TRBJ2-5; no clear D gene. CDR1 is MNHEY and CDR2 is SVGEGT in the germline V gene. Trimming removed 0 bases at V and 3 bases at J, with 11 bases between. CDR3 length: 15 amino acids. The DNA of the CDR3 is TGTGCCAGCAGTTACTCCCAGGCCGGAAAAGAGACCCAGTACTTC. Its protein is CASSYSQAGKETQYF.

The V gene is TRBV5-1, the J gene TRBJ2-7; a possible D gene is TRBD2 (7 bases). The V end lost 4 bases, the J end lost 3 bases, and 11 bases lay between the germline ends. This CDR3 is 13 amino acids long. Germline CDR1 and CDR2: SGHRS and YFSETQ. CDR3 in DNA: TGCGCCAGCAGCGGGAGGGGGAACTACGAGCAGTACTTC. This translates into CASSGRGNYEQYF.

In this sample, this clonotype turned up a few times. This chain connects TRBV6-5 to TRBJ2-1, with no clear D. Trimming cost V 4 bases and J 1 base, with 11 bases left between them. This CDR3 spans 15 amino acids. CDR1 and CDR2 (germline): MNHEY, SVGAGI. CDR3 coding DNA: TGTGCCAGCAGTTTTGGTCGGAAGTCCTACAATGAGCAGTTCTTC. This encodes CASSFGRKSYNEQFF.

This clonotype was seen more than once but under ten times. The chain recombines TRBV12-3 or TRBV12-4 with TRBJ2-7; D perhaps matches TRBD1 (5 bases). CDR3 size: 13 residues. V lost 1 base and J 10 bases, leaving 14 bases between the germline ends. The CDR3 here is CASSLGGWTPQYF. The CDR3 DNA follows: TGTGCCAGCAGTTTAGGGGGATGGACACCCCAGTACTTC.